A single sample is the source of the 16 T cell receptor beta chains below, sequenced in a study of CXCR3-negative and CXCR3-positive naive CD8 T cells. UMI labels and 5' RACE were used to prepare the TRB cDNA libraries. TCRdb re-called the 5' RACE reads and catalogs CDR3 proteins one per entry, DNA excluded. This table holds fewer than 80,000 distinct CDR3 sequences. Input material: naive CXCR3- CD8+ T cells from blood. The sample's subset: CD45RO-CCR7+CD27+CD95- naive CD8+ T cells lacking CXCR3 (TNR3-). The receptors stem from a human donor in good health. Some clones in this sample may be carry-over from other donors' samples.

The genes are TRBV29-1 and TRBJ1-2; without DNA, the TCRdb call of TRBD1 cannot be checked. Per germline, CDR1 SQVTM and CDR2 ANQGSEA. This CDR3 contains 13 residues. The CDR3 here is CSVDPGTVYGYTF.

The rearrangement joins TRBV12-3 or TRBV12-4 to TRBJ2-2; the D gene TCRdb calls, TRBD1, cannot be checked with no DNA. The CDR3 is made up of 12 amino acids. CDR3 sequence: CASTGGTGELFF.

The chain couples TRBV29-1 to TRBJ2-2; TCRdb designates TRBD2, a call that cannot be tested without DNA. CDR1 SQVTM and CDR2 ANQGSEA come from the germline V gene. The CDR3 is made up of 12 amino acids. The CDR3 spells CSVEWEGGELFF.

Here the CDR3 reads CASSRRTAEETQYF. The chain uses TRBV7-9 and TRBJ2-5. The germline V gene has CDR1 SEHNR and CDR2 FQNEAQ (reference sequence). This CDR3 contains 14 residues.

The chain employs TRBV3-1 and TRBJ2-7; TCRdb indicates TRBD1, and absent DNA this call remains unverified. The V gene's germline CDR1 is LGHDT and CDR2 YNNKEL (reference sequence). The CDR3 runs 17 residues. Here the CDR3 reads CASSQRGWTGQPTRQYF.

The genes are TRBV27 and TRBJ2-1; TCRdb picks TRBD2, but there is no DNA to check that call. This CDR3 contains 16 residues. CDR1 MNHEY and CDR2 SMNVEV come from the germline V gene (reference sequence). CDR3 protein: CASSLYGLSGFDEQFF.

The V and J genes are TRBV12-3 or TRBV12-4 and TRBJ2-2; lacking DNA, the TRBD2 call made by TCRdb goes unchecked. The CDR3 has 17 residues. CDR3 sequence reads: CASWQWAVRANTGELFF.

CDR3 loop: CSVVLRAAGAGELFF. The chain recombines TRBV29-1 with TRBJ2-2; TCRdb designates TRBD1, a call that cannot be tested without DNA. The CDR3 is made up of 15 amino acids. The germline CDR1 and CDR2 sequences are SQVTM and ANQGSEA.

V gene TRBV10-3 combines with J gene TRBJ1-2; TCRdb picks TRBD1, but there is no DNA to check that call. CDR1 and CDR2 from the germline V gene are ENHRY and SYGVKD. The CDR3 loop spans 14 amino acids. CDR3 in amino acids: CAINGQGSMEGYTF.

This chain uses TRBV7-9 with TRBJ2-2; TCRdb's D call of TRBD1 is untestable without DNA. The CDR3 has 13 amino acids. The germline V gene has CDR1 SEHNR and CDR2 FQNEAQ (reference sequence). The CDR3 here is CASSSQGIRELFF.

The genes are TRBV7-9 and TRBJ2-7; with no DNA, the TCRdb D assignment of TRBD2 cannot be verified. Germline assignment: CDR1 SEHNR and CDR2 FQNEAQ (reference sequence). This CDR3 has 14 residues. CDR3 sequence: CASSPLPPSYEQYF.

The J gene is TRBJ2-7, the V gene TRBV27; without DNA, the TCRdb call of TRBD2 cannot be checked. The CDR3 is 15 residues long. Germline assignment: CDR1 MNHEY and CDR2 SMNVEV (reference sequence). The CDR3: CASSLPASGRSEQYF.

The chain's CDR3 is CSVDDPGQVNTEAFF. The chain is built from TRBV29-1 and TRBJ1-1; TCRdb indicates TRBD1, and absent DNA this call remains unverified. CDR3 size: 15 residues. Germline assignment: CDR1 SQVTM and CDR2 ANQGSEA.

The rearrangement joins TRBV29-1 to TRBJ2-7; TCRdb selects TRBD1, and the lack of DNA leaves this call unchecked. Per the germline V gene, CDR1 is SQVTM and CDR2 is ANQGSEA. This CDR3 has 14 amino acids. The CDR3 is CSVEGETGESEQYF.

V and J are TRBV29-1 and TRBJ1-1; the TRBD1 assignment by TCRdb is unverifiable without DNA. The CDR3 is made up of 13 amino acids. Per the germline V gene, CDR1 is SQVTM and CDR2 is ANQGSEA. CDR3 region: CSARQAPNTEAFF.

The CDR3: CSATGGHSEINEQFF. This chain links TRBV20-1 with TRBJ2-1; the D call of TRBD1 rests on TCRdb alone, since no DNA is present to check it. Germline CDR1 DFQATT, CDR2 SNEGSKA (reference sequence). The CDR3 is made up of 15 amino acids.